The 26 T cell receptor beta chains below all came from one sample that was sequenced in a study of cytomegalovirus exposure and HLA in healthy donors. The primer mix had 60 Vbeta and 13 Jbeta primers. This table comes from immunoSEQ multiplex PCR, and its TCRdb copy is limited to in-frame clones, with some not included. The repertoire consists of nearly 110,000 clones, with approximately 74% occurring once and the leading ten covering 14%. The sample consisted of PBMCs. The receptor source for this set is a woman in her thirties or forties in good health and CMV-seropositive.

CDR3 sequence reads: CASSMRQENQPQHF. The CDR3 DNA is TGTGCCAGTAGTATGAGGCAAGAAAATCAGCCCCAGCATTTT. This sequence joins TRBV19 and TRBJ1-5, with D unresolved. This CDR3 has 14 amino acids. The germline V and J ends were trimmed by 3 bases and 4 bases, with 10 bases remaining between them. From germline, CDR1 is LNHDA and CDR2 SQIVND (reference sequence).

The rearrangement uses TRBV2 and TRBJ1-1; 8 bases match TRBD1. V lost 7 bases to trimming and J lost 3 bases; unmatched junction nucleotides: 4. Germline loops: CDR1 SNHLY, CDR2 FYNNEI. The CDR3 is 13 residues long. The CDR3 region is CASTRGRDTEAFF. CDR3 in DNA: TGTGCCAGCACCAGGGGGCGGGACACTGAAGCTTTCTTT.

V and J are TRBV29-1 and TRBJ2-1; weak D call: TRBD2 (6 bases). This CDR3 region has 14 residues. Germline assignment: CDR1 SQVTM and CDR2 ANQGSEA. Trimming cost V 3 bases and J 4 bases, with 13 bases left between them. The CDR3 region has the DNA TGCAGCGTTGACGGACTGGGAGGTTACAATGAGCAGTTCTTC. Translation: CSVDGLGGYNEQFF.

Here the CDR3 DNA reads TGTGCCAGCAGTTACGGAGTGGGGGCGGCCAAAAACATTCAGTACTTC. Its translation: CASSYGVGAAKNIQYF. This chain links TRBV6-5 with TRBJ2-4, with TRBD1 as a possible D gene (6 bases). The germline gives CDR1 MNHEY, CDR2 SVGAGI. There are 16 residues in the CDR3. V lost 2 bases, J lost 1 base, and 12 bases lay in between.

The rearrangement joins TRBV6-5 to TRBJ2-7; 8 positions match TRBD1. The V gene's germline CDR1 is MNHEY and CDR2 SVGAGI. V lost 6 bases to trimming and J lost 2 bases; unmatched junction nucleotides: 6. The CDR3 loop spans 14 amino acids. CDR3 coding DNA: TGTGCCAGCAGAGACAGGGGTCTAACCTACGAGCAGTACTTC. Encoded protein: CASRDRGLTYEQYF.

The J gene is TRBJ1-5, the V gene TRBV10-2, with 10 bases identical to TRBD1. Trimming cost V 3 bases and J 7 bases; bases outside gene matches: 3. Germline-derived CDR1 and CDR2 are WSHSY and SAAADI. The CDR3 totals 14 residues. The CDR3 DNA is TGCGCCAGCAGTGAATCGGACAGGGGGCAGCCCCAGCATTTT. Residues: CASSESDRGQPQHF.

The rearrangement joins TRBV6-6 to TRBJ1-1; 7 positions agree with TRBD1. CDR1 is MNHNY and CDR2 is SVGAGI in the germline V gene (reference sequence). The CDR3 extends over 12 amino acids. V was pared by 4 bases and J by 12 bases, with 8 bases of the junction left unmatched. The CDR3 DNA follows: TGTGCCAGCAGTTCCAACGACAGGGAATCTTTCTTT. Encoded protein: CASSSNDRESFF.

CDR3 sequence: CAWSAPTGGRGPQHF. The CDR3 coding sequence is TGTGCCTGGAGTGCCCCGACAGGGGGGAGGGGGCCCCAGCATTTT. The V gene is TRBV30, the J gene TRBJ1-5, with 9 bases aligning to TRBD1. J lost 9 bases, V lost 1 base, and 10 bases had no gene match. CDR3 length equals 15 residues. Germline V gene sequence: CDR1 GTSNPN, CDR2 SVGIG (reference sequence).

The chain links TRBV10-3 to TRBJ2-1, with 8 bases fitting TRBD1. Germline V gives CDR1 ENHRY, CDR2 SYGVKD. This CDR3 region has 15 residues. V shed 0 bases and J 10 bases; nucleotides not matched to a gene: 8. The CDR3 spells CAISESPTGEGEQFF. CDR3 bases: TGTGCCATCAGTGAGTCCCCGACAGGGGAAGGAGAGCAGTTCTTC.

The chain joins TRBV2 to TRBJ2-4; D is possibly TRBD1 (6 bases). Germline loops: CDR1 SNHLY, CDR2 FYNNEI. CDR3 length: 13 amino acids. Trimming shortened V by 7 bases and J by 15 bases, and 22 bases separated the two germline ends. The DNA for the CDR3 is TGTGCCAGCACGAGAGGGGTTTGGGAACAGGGGTACTTC. Protein: CASTRGVWEQGYF. The full variable domain, completed using reference TRBV2 and TRBJ2-4, is EPEVTQTPSHQVTQMGQEVILRCVPISNHLYFYWYRQILGQKVEFLVSFYNNEISEKSEIFDDQFSVERPDGSNFTLKIRSTKLEDSAMYFCASTRGVWEQGYFGAGTRLSVL.

The J gene is TRBJ1-4, the V gene TRBV5-1; no firm D call. The CDR3 consists of 15 residues. Germline assignment: CDR1 SGHRS and CDR2 YFSETQ. Deletions cut 4 bases from V and 0 bases from J, with 10 bases between. CDR3 sequence reads: CASSPGLATNEKLFF. The CDR3 DNA follows: TGCGCCAGCAGCCCGGGGTTAGCAACTAATGAAAAACTGTTTTTT.

The chain carries TRBV9 and TRBJ1-1; no clear D. Germline V gives CDR1 SGDLS, CDR2 YYNGEE. Trimming took 4 bases from V and 0 from J, leaving 13 bases between them. The CDR3 covers 15 residues. The CDR3 coding sequence is TGTGCCAGCAGCTCAACGGGTCTTATGAACACTGAAGCTTTCTTT. Translating it yields CASSSTGLMNTEAFF.

The chain is built from TRBV5-4 and TRBJ2-5, with D perhaps TRBD1 (7 bases). V gave up 5 bases and J gave up 4 bases, with 15 bases separating them. Germline CDR1 and CDR2: SGHNT and YYREEE (reference sequence). CDR3 length: 14 amino acids. The CDR3 is CASRTGPEGETQYF. The CDR3 DNA reads TGTGCCAGCAGGACAGGGCCGGAGGGAGAGACCCAGTACTTC.

The V call is TRBV11-2, the J call TRBJ1-2; weak D call: TRBD1 (5 bases). Looked up from germline, CDR1 is SGHAT and CDR2 is FQNNGV. Between the trimmed V and J ends, which lost 4 bases and 3 bases, there was a span of 15 bases. The CDR3 has 15 residues. The CDR3 sequence: CASSSRQQKDYGYTF. The CDR3 DNA sequence: TGTGCCAGCAGCTCCAGACAGCAGAAAGACTATGGCTACACCTTC.

The chain links TRBV5-4 to TRBJ1-1, with 7 positions matching TRBD1. The CDR3 extends over 13 amino acids. V was clipped by 10 bases and J by 1 base; unmatched bases: 7. Germline-derived CDR1 and CDR2 are SGHNT and YYREEE (reference sequence). The CDR3 loop reads CAFSQGGNTEAFF. CDR3 DNA sequence: TGTGCCTTCTCCCAGGGGGGGAACACTGAAGCTTTCTTT.

The rearrangement joins TRBV7-9 to TRBJ1-4; no clear D. Trimming shortened V by 0 bases and J by 0 bases, and 2 bases separated the two germline ends. This CDR3 is 14 amino acids long. Germline V gives CDR1 SEHNR, CDR2 FQNEAQ (reference sequence). CDR3 nucleotides: TGTGCCAGCAGCTTAGCTACAACTAATGAAAAACTGTTTTTT. This sequence encodes CASSLATTNEKLFF.

The gene calls are TRBV19 and TRBJ2-3; maybe TRBD1 (5 bases). CDR1 and CDR2 from the germline V gene are LNHDA and SQIVND (reference sequence). Trimming pared 7 bases from V and 6 bases from J, leaving 17 bases between. CDR3 length: 14 amino acids. The CDR3 is CASNRQGGVDTQYF. CDR3 coding DNA: TGTGCCAGTAATCGCCAGGGTGGTGTCGATACGCAGTATTTT.

This clone was recorded once. This chain links TRBV7-8 with TRBJ1-1; possibly TRBD1 for D (6 bases). The V gene's germline CDR1 is SGHVS and CDR2 FQNEAQ. V lost 4 bases, J lost 12 bases, and 18 bases lay in between. CDR3 length equals 13 residues. The CDR3 region is CASSSGGLGETFF. In nucleotides, the CDR3 is TGTGCCAGCAGCTCCGGGGGGCTGGGGGAAACTTTCTTT. The variable domain in full, completed from reference TRBV7-8 and TRBJ1-1, reads GAGVSQSPRYKVAKRGQDVALRCDPISGHVSLFWYQQALGQGPEFLTYFQNEAQLDKSGLPSDRFFAERPEGSVSTLKIQRTQQEDSAVYLCASSSGGLGETFFGQGTRLTVV.

The rearrangement joins TRBV10-3 to TRBJ1-6; 8 bases line up with TRBD1. This CDR3 comprises 14 residues. V trimming: 7 bases; J trimming: 7 bases; junction bases outside the gene matches: 6. Per the germline V gene, CDR1 is ENHRY and CDR2 is SYGVKD. CDR3 region: CAIMSGGSNSPLHF. DNA for the CDR3: TGTGCCATCATGTCAGGGGGCTCAAATTCACCCCTCCACTTT.

The chain links TRBV2 to TRBJ2-1; 9 bases match TRBD2. The CDR3 runs to 13 residues. Germline CDR1 reads SNHLY; CDR2 reads FYNNEI. DNA of the CDR3: TGTGTCGCGGGGGGGGACCACTACAATGAGCAGTTCTTC. Protein sequence: CVAGGDHYNEQFF.

This chain links TRBV7-9 with TRBJ1-4, with D perhaps TRBD1 (5 bases). Trimming pared 1 base from V and 5 bases from J, leaving 11 bases between. The CDR3 contains 15 residues. Germline V gives CDR1 SEHNR, CDR2 FQNEAQ (reference sequence). As DNA, the CDR3 is TGTGCCAGCAGCTTAGTTCGGGCAGGGAATGAAAAACTGTTTTTT. This translates into CASSLVRAGNEKLFF.

The CDR3 sequence is CASSQGAREQYF. CDR3 DNA sequence: TGTGCCAGCAGCCAGGGGGCGAGGGAGCAGTACTTC. The rearrangement uses TRBV6-1 and TRBJ2-7, with 8 positions matching TRBD1. Losses at the gene ends were 6 bases for V and 7 bases for J; bases not matched to a gene: 5. CDR3 length: 12 residues. In germline, CDR1 is MNHNS, CDR2 SASEGT.

This clone has more than one count but fewer than ten. V and J are TRBV7-9 and TRBJ1-1; D is possibly TRBD1 (6 bases). The germline V gene has CDR1 SEHNR and CDR2 FQNEAQ (reference sequence). The CDR3 is made up of 12 amino acids. The V end was cut by 6 bases, the J end by 5 bases, with 10 bases between. CDR3: CASSRGGTEAFF. CDR3 nucleotide sequence: TGTGCCAGCAGTCGAGGGGGAACTGAAGCTTTCTTT.

The chain has TRBV19 and TRBJ2-7; 9 positions agree with TRBD1. CDR3 length equals 12 residues. From germline, CDR1 is LNHDA and CDR2 SQIVND (reference sequence). Trimming took 8 bases from V and 6 from J; bases not matched to a gene: 5. The CDR3 DNA sequence: TGTGCCAGTGGACCGACAGGGGGCGAGCAGTACTTC. Encoded protein: CASGPTGGEQYF.

V gene TRBV19 combines with J gene TRBJ2-5, with TRBD2 identical over 8 bases. The CDR3 runs 16 residues. Germline V gene sequence: CDR1 LNHDA, CDR2 SQIVND (reference sequence). Unmatched junction bases numbered 4, after V lost 1 base and J lost 0 bases. The CDR3, as DNA: TGTGCCAGTAGTATAGGGCGGGGGGCATACCAAGAGACCCAGTACTTC. This sequence encodes CASSIGRGAYQETQYF.

V and J are TRBV18 and TRBJ2-7; 8 positions agree with TRBD1. V gave up 5 bases and J gave up 0 bases; unmatched junction bases: 3. The CDR3 extends over 14 amino acids. Germline V CDR1 and CDR2: KGHSH, LQKENI. CDR3 sequence: CASSRDRSSYEQYF. The CDR3 DNA sequence: TGTGCCAGCTCAAGGGACAGGAGCTCCTACGAGCAGTACTTC.